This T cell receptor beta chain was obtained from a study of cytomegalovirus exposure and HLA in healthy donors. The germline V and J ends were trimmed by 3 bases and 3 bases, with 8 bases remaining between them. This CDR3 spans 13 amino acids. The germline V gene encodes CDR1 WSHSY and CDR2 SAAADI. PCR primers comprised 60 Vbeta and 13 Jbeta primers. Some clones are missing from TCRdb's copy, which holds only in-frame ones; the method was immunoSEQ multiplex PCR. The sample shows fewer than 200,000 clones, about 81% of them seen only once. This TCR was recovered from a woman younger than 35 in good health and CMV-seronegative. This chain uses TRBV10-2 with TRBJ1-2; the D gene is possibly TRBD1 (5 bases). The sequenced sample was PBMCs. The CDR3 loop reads CASSDGGDYGYTF. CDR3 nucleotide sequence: TGCGCCAGCAGTGATGGGGGGGACTATGGCTACACCTTC.